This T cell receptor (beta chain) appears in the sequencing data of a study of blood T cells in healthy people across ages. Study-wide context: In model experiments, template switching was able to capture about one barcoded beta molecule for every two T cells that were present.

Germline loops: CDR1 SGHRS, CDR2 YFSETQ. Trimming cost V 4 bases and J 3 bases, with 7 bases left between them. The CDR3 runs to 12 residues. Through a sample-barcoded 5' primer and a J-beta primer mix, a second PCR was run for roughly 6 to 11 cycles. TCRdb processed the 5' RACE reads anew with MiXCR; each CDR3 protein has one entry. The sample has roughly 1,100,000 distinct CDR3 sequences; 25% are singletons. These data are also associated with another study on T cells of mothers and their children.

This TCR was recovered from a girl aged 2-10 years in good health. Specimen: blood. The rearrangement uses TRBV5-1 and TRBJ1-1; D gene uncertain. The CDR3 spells CASSQMHTEAFF. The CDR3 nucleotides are TGCGCCAGCAGCCAGATGCACACTGAAGCTTTCTTT. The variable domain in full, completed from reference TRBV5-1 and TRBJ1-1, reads KAGVTQTPRYLIKTRGQQVTLSCSPISGHRSVSWYQQTPGQGLQFLFEYFSETQRNKGNFPGRFSGRQFSNSRSEMNVSTLELGDSALYLCASSQMHTEAFFGQGTRLTVV.